This T cell receptor (beta chain) was found in a study of blood T cell repertoires in COVID-19. On the study more broadly: From the United States, Italy and Spain came samples of acute and convalescent COVID-19. PBMCs, B-cell-depleted T cells, or T cells provided the cDNA or gDNA that made up the material.

Methods used by the authors: Estimates of nucleated cell counts were drawn from the amplification of reference gene primers. The protocol was immunoSEQ multiplex PCR, while the TCRdb copy is restricted to in-frame clones and leaves out a portion. V and J calls and clone size come straight from that table; D and trimming were deduced from the DNA. The sample includes about 130,000 clones, about 80% seen only once; the top ten take about 2.9%. CDR3 length: 14 residues. Germline V CDR1 and CDR2: MNHEY, SMNVEV (reference sequence). V shed 6 bases and J 4 bases; nucleotides not matched to a gene: 5. Input material: peripheral blood. This receptor was taken from a woman aged 80 or older with acute or convalescent COVID-19. The gene calls are TRBV27 and TRBJ1-5, with TRBD1 identical over 8 bases. The CDR3 coding sequence is TGTGCCAGCAGCGGACAGGGTCAAAATCAGCCCCAGCATTTT. Translating it yields CASSGQGQNQPQHF.